This TCR beta chain originates from a study of control samples from healthy donors and cancer patients. The CDR3 has 17 residues. V gave up 2 bases and J gave up 5 bases; unmatched junction bases: 7. Per germline, CDR1 SGDLS and CDR2 YYNGEE. Generated by immunoSEQ multiplex PCR, the TCRdb table keeps only in-frame clones and is missing some. The profile shows 110,000 to 150,000 clones, roughly nine tenths of them singletons. Sequencing was carried out using blood. V and J are TRBV9 and TRBJ2-1; TRBD2 matches at 13 bases. This TCR was sampled from a woman between 25 and 40 years old in good health. This chain's CDR3 is CASSVLSGTSGNNEQFF. In DNA form, the CDR3 reads TGTGCCAGCAGCGTTCTTTCCGGGACTAGCGGGAACAATGAGCAGTTCTTC.